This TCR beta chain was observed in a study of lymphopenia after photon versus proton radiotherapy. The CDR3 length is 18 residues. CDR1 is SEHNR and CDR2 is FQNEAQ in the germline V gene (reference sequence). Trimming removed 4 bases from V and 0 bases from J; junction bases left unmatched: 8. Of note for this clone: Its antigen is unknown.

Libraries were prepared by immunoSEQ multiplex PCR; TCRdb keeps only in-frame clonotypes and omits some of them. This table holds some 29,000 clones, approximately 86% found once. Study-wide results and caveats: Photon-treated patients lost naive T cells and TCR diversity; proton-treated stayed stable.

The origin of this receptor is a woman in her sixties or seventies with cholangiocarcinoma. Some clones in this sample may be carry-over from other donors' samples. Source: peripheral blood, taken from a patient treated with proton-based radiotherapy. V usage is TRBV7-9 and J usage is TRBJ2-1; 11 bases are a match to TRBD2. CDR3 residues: CASSSGTSGRSSYNEQFF. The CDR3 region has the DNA TGTGCCAGCAGCTCCGGGACTAGCGGAAGATCCTCCTACAATGAGCAGTTCTTC.